A single sample gave rise to the 29 T cell receptor beta chains below, sequenced in a study of cytomegalovirus exposure and HLA in healthy donors. The PCR contained 60 Vbeta and 13 Jbeta primers. Sequencing used immunoSEQ multiplex PCR; TCRdb keeps in-frame clones, though not all of them. The sample lists 95,000 to 150,000 clones; roughly 85% were seen once. Specimen: PBMCs. The receptor set was obtained from a woman between 40 and 55 years old in good health and CMV-seropositive.

The rearrangement joins TRBV5-1 to TRBJ1-2; no clear D. Germline V lookup: CDR1 SGHRS, CDR2 YFSETQ. V was clipped by 4 bases and J by 8 bases, with 15 bases between them. The CDR3 contains 13 residues. The CDR3 DNA reads as TGCGCCAGCAGCCTGCTTCCCCGGTACGGCTACACCTTC. This sequence encodes CASSLLPRYGYTF.

This chain connects TRBV11-2 to TRBJ1-3; D is possibly TRBD1 (6 bases). In germline, CDR1 is SGHAT, CDR2 FQNNGV. V lost 2 bases and J lost 0, with 17 bases in between. The CDR3 covers 18 residues. CDR3 sequence reads: CASSLSVAGANSGNTIYF. In nucleotides, the CDR3 is TGTGCCAGCAGCTTATCGGTCGCAGGGGCGAACTCTGGAAACACCATATATTTT.

In its sample, this clone was seen once. The genes are TRBV7-2 and TRBJ2-5, with 11 nucleotides matching TRBD2. Germline values: CDR1 SGHTA, CDR2 FQGNSA. The trim removed 3 bases at V and 4 bases at J, leaving 4 bases unmatched. The CDR3 consists of 15 residues. DNA for the CDR3: TGTGCCAGCAGCTTTAGCGGGAGGGAAGGAGAGACCCAGTACTTC. It is translated as CASSFSGREGETQYF.

J is TRBJ2-1 and V is TRBV30; perhaps TRBD2 as D (5 bases). Deletions cut 2 bases from V and 5 bases from J, with 10 bases between. The germline V gene encodes CDR1 GTSNPN and CDR2 SVGIG (reference sequence). CDR3 length equals 13 residues. CDR3 amino acids: CAWSWTFNNEQFF. The CDR3 DNA reads as TGTGCCTGGAGTTGGACTTTTAACAATGAGCAGTTCTTC.

The chain uses TRBV6-5 and TRBJ2-7, with 8 positions matching TRBD2. Germline CDR1 is MNHEY and CDR2 is SVGAGI. The CDR3 contains 13 residues. V trimming: 5 bases; J trimming: 5 bases; junction bases outside the gene matches: 5. DNA for the CDR3: TGTGCCAGCAGTCCGGGACTAGGCAACGAGCAGTACTTC. As protein: CASSPGLGNEQYF.

V usage is TRBV27 and J usage is TRBJ2-7; 16 nucleotides line up with TRBD2. The ends lost 2 bases at V and 2 bases at J; junction bases unmatched: 3. The CDR3 is made up of 17 amino acids. The V gene's germline CDR1 is MNHEY and CDR2 SMNVEV (reference sequence). The CDR3 loop reads CASSLAGTSGRAYEQYF. The CDR3 bases are TGTGCCAGCAGTTTAGCAGGGACTAGCGGGAGGGCCTACGAGCAGTACTTC.

The chain is built from TRBV6-1 and TRBJ2-5; 8 bases agree with TRBD1. The last part of the DNA fits TRBJ2-7 better; the J call may be wrong. CDR1 MNHNS and CDR2 SASEGT come from the germline V gene. The CDR3 sequence is 15 residues long. The CDR3 DNA is TGTGCCAGCAGTGAACAAACAGGGGGGTTCTACGAGCAGTACTTC. Encoded protein: CASSEQTGGFYEQYF.

The chain has TRBV28 and TRBJ1-1, with D maybe TRBD1 (6 bases). Trimming took 2 bases from V and 2 from J, leaving 12 bases between them. CDR3 size: 15 residues. CDR1 MDHEN and CDR2 SYDVKM come from the germline V gene. Here the CDR3 DNA reads TGTGCCAGCAGTTTACTTGGGGGCGCCAACACTGAAGCTTTCTTT. Translated: CASSLLGGANTEAFF. Based on the CDR3 plus reference TRBV28 and TRBJ1-1, the full variable domain is DVKVTQSSRYLVKRTGEKVFLECVQDMDHENMFWYRQDPGLGLRLIYFSYDVKMKEKGDIPEGYSVSREKKERFSLILESASTNQTSMYLCASSLLGGANTEAFFGQGTRLTVV.

The V and J genes are TRBV7-6 and TRBJ2-3; D is perhaps TRBD2 (6 bases). The CDR3 is 16 amino acids. Germline assignment: CDR1 SGHVS and CDR2 FNYEAQ. Trimming removed 6 bases from V and 2 bases from J, with 18 bases in between. CDR3 nucleotides: TGTGCCAGCAGTCCTCTCAGGGCGGGATCCACAGATACGCAGTATTTT. Protein: CASSPLRAGSTDTQYF. Variable domain in full (rest from reference TRBV7-6 and TRBJ2-3): GAGVSQSPRYKVTKRGQDVALRCDPISGHVSLYWYRQALGQGPEFLTYFNYEAQQDKSGLPNDRFSAERPEGSISTLTIQRTEQRDSAMYRCASSPLRAGSTDTQYFGPGTRLTVL.

The genes are TRBV29-1 and TRBJ2-2, with TRBD2 matching over 12 bases. The germline V gene has CDR1 SQVTM and CDR2 ANQGSEA. Trimming removed 4 bases from V and 5 bases from J; junction bases left unmatched: 5. This CDR3 spans 15 amino acids. The CDR3 region is CSVASLAGGTGELFF. The DNA of the CDR3 is TGCAGCGTTGCCTCACTAGCGGGAGGAACCGGGGAGCTGTTTTTT.

The chain combines TRBV27 with TRBJ2-1; D is ambiguous. This CDR3 contains 13 residues. V was clipped by 5 bases and J by 0 bases, with 5 bases between them. Germline loops: CDR1 MNHEY, CDR2 SMNVEV (reference sequence). The CDR3 here is CASSLYSYNEQFF. In nucleotides, the CDR3 is TGTGCCAGCAGTCTCTACTCCTACAATGAGCAGTTCTTC.

The CDR3 bases are TGTGCCAGCAGTGATAGATATGAGCAGTTCTTC. This gives the protein CASSDRYEQFF. The chain uses TRBV2 and TRBJ2-1; no reliable D call. The CDR3 contains 11 residues. V lost 3 bases to trimming and J lost 8 bases, with 5 bases between them. The germline V gene has CDR1 SNHLY and CDR2 FYNNEI.

This chain connects TRBV14 to TRBJ1-1; weak D call: TRBD1 (6 bases). This CDR3 spans 16 amino acids. The germline gives CDR1 SGHDN, CDR2 FVKESK. Trimming removed 4 bases from V and 0 bases from J, with 15 bases in between. The CDR3 nucleotides read TGTGCCAGCAGCCCCGGGGGGCCGGGGCTGAACACTGAAGCTTTCTTT. Amino acid sequence: CASSPGGPGLNTEAFF. The whole variable domain, filled in from reference TRBV14 and TRBJ1-1, reads EAGVTQFPSHSVIEKGQTVTLRCDPISGHDNLYWYRRVMGKEIKFLLHFVKESKQDESGMPNNRFLAERTGGTYSTLKVQPAELEDSGVYFCASSPGGPGLNTEAFFGQGTRLTVV.

This chain joins TRBV19 and TRBJ2-3, with 11 bases identical to TRBD2. The junction had 11 bases not matched to a gene; V was cut back by 4 bases and J by 8 bases. Germline V gene lookup returns CDR1 LNHDA and CDR2 SQIVND (reference sequence). The CDR3 has 16 residues. CDR3 region: CASSKTSGTRHATQYF. The CDR3, as DNA: TGTGCCAGTAGTAAGACTAGCGGGACCCGCCATGCTACGCAGTATTTT.

The chain recombines TRBV7-3 with TRBJ2-1, with 8 bases aligning to TRBD2. V lost 5 bases to trimming and J lost 2 bases; unmatched junction nucleotides: 5. This CDR3 region has 15 residues. Germline-derived CDR1 and CDR2 are SGHTA and FQGTGA. In DNA form, the CDR3 reads TGTGCCAGCAGCGATAGCGGGATGGCCTACAATGAGCAGTTCTTC. It encodes CASSDSGMAYNEQFF.

The table lists this clone with a few counts. The chain is built from TRBV9 and TRBJ1-1, with 7 bases that match TRBD1. This CDR3 spans 12 amino acids. Looked up from germline, CDR1 is SGDLS and CDR2 is YYNGEE. J was trimmed by 8 bases and V by 3 bases; bases with no gene match: 4. CDR3 region: CASSDGQAEAFF. Written as DNA, the CDR3 is TGTGCCAGCAGCGACGGACAGGCGGAAGCTTTCTTT.

The J gene is TRBJ2-3, the V gene TRBV18; 9 positions match TRBD1. The CDR3 is 16 amino acids. Germline-derived CDR1 and CDR2 are KGHSH and LQKENI. J lost 2 bases, V lost 2 bases, and 5 bases had no gene match. The CDR3 nucleotides read TGTGCCAGCTCACCAAACAGGGGGCGTCTCACAGATACGCAGTATTTT. It encodes CASSPNRGRLTDTQYF.

This chain joins TRBV5-6 and TRBJ1-1; D perhaps matches TRBD1 (5 bases). Germline V CDR1 and CDR2: SGHDT, YYEEEE. The CDR3 has 14 amino acids. Trimming took off 6 bases at V and 4 bases at J, with 16 bases between the two ends. CDR3: CASIVSYGGTEAFF. The CDR3 DNA is TGTGCCAGCATCGTTTCTTACGGGGGCACTGAAGCTTTCTTT.

The chain combines TRBV28 with TRBJ1-2, with 8 bases identical to TRBD1. Germline CDR1 reads MDHEN; CDR2 reads SYDVKM. The CDR3 covers 12 residues. V lost 9 bases, J lost 9 bases, and 9 bases stayed unmatched. As DNA, the CDR3 is TGTGCCAGTGGGAACAGGGGGAGACGCTACACCTTC. Amino acids: CASGNRGRRYTF.

V is TRBV9 and J is TRBJ2-4, with a tentative D call TRBD2 (6 bases). The CDR3 has 18 amino acids. The V gene lost 0 bases and the J gene lost 8 bases, with 24 bases spanning the gap. Germline assignment: CDR1 SGDLS and CDR2 YYNGEE. The CDR3 loop is CASSVGGALRGGLDIQYF. In nucleotides, the CDR3 is TGTGCCAGCAGCGTAGGTGGGGCCCTCAGAGGAGGGTTGGACATTCAGTACTTC.

The rearrangement links TRBV27 to TRBJ2-1; 9 nucleotides line up with TRBD2. This CDR3 has 15 residues. Germline CDR1 reads MNHEY; CDR2 reads SMNVEV (reference sequence). The J segment lost 6 bases and the V segment lost 2 bases, leaving 5 bases of the junction unmatched. In nucleotides, the CDR3 is TGTGCCAGCAGTTTACGTAGCGGGAGTACCAATGAGCAGTTCTTC. As protein: CASSLRSGSTNEQFF.

The rearrangement links TRBV2 to TRBJ2-1, with TRBD2 matching over 14 bases. The CDR3 runs to 16 residues. CDR1 is SNHLY and CDR2 is FYNNEI in the germline V gene. V dropped 3 bases and J dropped 7; count of bases not matched to a gene: 5. CDR3: CASSDRLAGGRNEQFF. CDR3 in DNA: TGTGCCAGCAGTGATAGACTAGCGGGAGGGCGGAATGAGCAGTTCTTC.

V gene TRBV9 combines with J gene TRBJ2-5; 8 bases align to TRBD2. Unmatched junction bases numbered 2, after V lost 0 bases and J lost 1 base. This CDR3 contains 15 residues. Germline-derived CDR1 and CDR2 are SGDLS and YYNGEE. The chain's CDR3 is CASSVARGVQETQYF. The CDR3 nucleotides read TGTGCCAGCAGCGTAGCGCGGGGGGTCCAAGAGACCCAGTACTTC.

V and J are TRBV6-6 and TRBJ2-2, with D possibly matching TRBD1 (5 bases). Looked up from germline, CDR1 is MNHNY and CDR2 is SVGAGI (reference sequence). V lost 4 bases and J 3 bases, leaving 9 bases between the germline ends. The CDR3 sequence is 14 residues long. The CDR3, as DNA: TGTGCCAGCAGTTCGGTAGGGGACACCGGGGAGCTGTTTTTT. Protein: CASSSVGDTGELFF.

In nucleotides, the CDR3 is TGTGCCAGCAGTTCCCGACAGGGGGAGGCGCCGAACACTGAAGCTTTCTTT. Translated, it gives CASSSRQGEAPNTEAFF. This chain links TRBV27 with TRBJ1-1, with TRBD1 matching over 9 bases. Germline lookup yields CDR1 MNHEY and CDR2 SMNVEV (reference sequence). There are 17 residues in the CDR3. V was clipped by 4 bases and J by 1 base; unmatched bases: 10.

This chain connects TRBV19 to TRBJ1-5; TRBD1 is a possible D gene (5 bases). The CDR3 runs to 15 residues. Deletions cut 4 bases from V and 6 bases from J, with 16 bases between. Germline-derived CDR1 and CDR2 are LNHDA and SQIVND (reference sequence). DNA for the CDR3: TGTGCCAGTAGTAGGCCGACAGTTGGACGTCAGCCCCAGCATTTT. This translates into CASSRPTVGRQPQHF.

This clone was detected once. This chain joins TRBV5-6 and TRBJ1-1; 7 nucleotides line up with TRBD1. Germline values: CDR1 SGHDT, CDR2 YYEEEE. The length of the CDR3 is 15 residues. With 1 base clipped from V and 1 base from J, the junction kept 4 bases outside the gene matches. The CDR3 bases are TGTGCCAGCAGCTTGCCGGACAGGAGGAACACTGAAGCTTTCTTT. This gives the protein CASSLPDRRNTEAFF.

The chain joins TRBV5-4 to TRBJ1-1; TRBD1 might be the D (6 bases). V was clipped by 4 bases and J by 7 bases, with 14 bases between them. CDR1 SGHNT and CDR2 YYREEE come from the germline V gene (reference sequence). There are 13 residues in the CDR3. DNA of the CDR3: TGTGCCAGCAGCAACAGGGAGGGGGTTGAAGCTTTCTTT. As protein: CASSNREGVEAFF.

The rearrangement links TRBV30 to TRBJ2-7; TRBD2 aligns across 7 bases. The CDR3 consists of 16 residues. V shed 0 bases and J 4 bases; nucleotides not matched to a gene: 12. CDR1 GTSNPN and CDR2 SVGIG come from the germline V gene (reference sequence). CDR3 sequence reads: CAWSVPLRGVTYEQYF. The DNA for the CDR3 is TGTGCCTGGAGTGTACCGCTTCGGGGGGTCACTTACGAGCAGTACTTC.